The rows below give T cell receptor beta chains drawn from one sample of a study of shared clonotypes between healthy human individuals. Measured with immunoSEQ multiplex PCR; TCRdb has only the in-frame clones, and not every one. Seen here are about half a million clones, roughly 80% observed once, and the top ten hold 12%. What was sequenced was PBMCs. The receptors were gathered from a middle-aged woman in good health. Some clones in this sample may be carry-over from other donors' samples. CDR3s include the opening cysteine and the closing phenylalanine or tryptophan. A D gene is named only where the DNA matches it firmly. Size is stated for part of the rows, as once, few or many counts, or as a class when the clone is expanded.

clone size: .
V gene: TRBV7-9
D gene: .
J gene: TRBJ2-2
CDR3 protein: CASSWDLGRTNTGELFF
CDR3 DNA: TGTGCCAGCAGTTGGGATTTGGGGCGAACGAACACCGGGGAGCTGTTTTTT

clone size: many
V gene: TRBV6-4
D gene: TRBD1
J gene: TRBJ2-3
CDR3 protein: CASSDSAGGSTDTQYF
CDR3 DNA: TGTGCCAGCAGTGACTCCGCAGGGGGTAGCACAGATACGCAGTATTTT

clone size: .
V gene: TRBV28
D gene: .
J gene: TRBJ2-5
CDR3 protein: CASSLWVEQETQYF
CDR3 DNA: TGTGCCAGCAGTTTATGGGTCGAACAAGAGACCCAGTACTTC

clone size: .
V gene: TRBV30
D gene: .
J gene: TRBJ2-6
CDR3 protein: CAWDKSSGANVLTF
CDR3 DNA: TGTGCCTGGGACAAATCCTCTGGGGCCAACGTCCTGACTTTC

clone size: .
V gene: TRBV11-3
D gene: .
J gene: TRBJ1-1
CDR3 protein: CASSFSGATEAFF
CDR3 DNA: TGTGCCAGCAGCTTTTCAGGGGCTACTGAAGCTTTCTTT

clone size: once
V gene: TRBV30
D gene: .
J gene: TRBJ1-5
CDR3 protein: CAWSADGNQPQHF
CDR3 DNA: TGTGCCTGGAGTGCGGATGGGAATCAGCCCCAGCATTTT

clone size: .
V gene: TRBV28
D gene: .
J gene: TRBJ2-7
CDR3 protein: CASRPGHDAYEQYF
CDR3 DNA: TGTGCCAGCAGGCCGGGACACGATGCCTACGAGCAGTACTTC

clone size: once
V gene: TRBV11-2
D gene: TRBD2
J gene: TRBJ2-1
CDR3 protein: CASSQGLAGDWQFF
CDR3 DNA: TGTGCCAGCAGCCAAGGGCTAGCGGGAGACTGGCAGTTCTTC

clone size: .
V gene: TRBV10-3
D gene: TRBD2
J gene: TRBJ2-1
CDR3 protein: CAISESGLAGGREQFF
CDR3 DNA: TGTGCCATCAGTGAGTCCGGACTAGCGGGAGGGCGTGAGCAGTTCTTC

clone size: .
V gene: TRBV5-5
D gene: .
J gene: TRBJ2-5
CDR3 protein: CASSAPGVVETQYF
CDR3 DNA: TGTGCCAGCAGCGCCCCGGGGGTGGTGGAGACCCAGTACTTC

clone size: .
V gene: TRBV7-3
D gene: .
J gene: TRBJ2-1
CDR3 protein: CASSPPGALYNEQFF
CDR3 DNA: TGTGCCAGCAGCCCTCCAGGGGCCCTCTACAATGAGCAGTTCTTC

clone size: .
V gene: TRBV29-1
D gene: .
J gene: TRBJ1-1
CDR3 protein: CSVGTDGEAFF
CDR3 DNA: TGCAGCGTGGGAACGGACGGTGAAGCTTTCTTT

clone size: .
V gene: TRBV18
D gene: .
J gene: TRBJ2-5
CDR3 protein: CASSPPGTGPMGTQYF
CDR3 DNA: TGTGCCAGCTCACCCCCCGGGACCGGGCCCATGGGGACCCAGTACTTC

clone size: .
V gene: TRBV5-1
D gene: .
J gene: TRBJ2-5
CDR3 protein: CASSLGVGETQYF
CDR3 DNA: TGCGCCAGCAGCTTGGGAGTGGGAGAGACCCAGTACTTC

clone size: .
V gene: TRBV7-9
D gene: .
J gene: TRBJ1-1
CDR3 protein: CASSSGATSGEAFF
CDR3 DNA: TGTGCCAGCAGCTCTGGCGCCACATCCGGTGAAGCTTTCTTT

clone size: once
V gene: TRBV5-1
D gene: .
J gene: TRBJ2-3
CDR3 protein: CASRTGTFSTDTQYF
CDR3 DNA: TGCGCCAGCAGGACCGGGACATTTAGCACAGATACGCAGTATTTT

clone size: .
V gene: TRBV28
D gene: TRBD2
J gene: TRBJ2-1
CDR3 protein: CASSLVTSAYNEQFF
CDR3 DNA: TGTGCCAGCAGTTTAGTGACTAGCGCCTACAATGAGCAGTTCTTC

clone size: .
V gene: TRBV7-3
D gene: .
J gene: TRBJ2-5
CDR3 protein: CASSLGAREWETQYF
CDR3 DNA: TGTGCCAGCAGCTTAGGCGCGCGGGAATGGGAGACCCAGTACTTC

clone size: .
V gene: TRBV27
D gene: .
J gene: TRBJ2-2
CDR3 protein: CASSRGEPNTGELFF
CDR3 DNA: TGTGCCAGCAGCCGCGGAGAACCGAACACCGGGGAGCTGTTTTTT

clone size: .
V gene: TRBV5-1
D gene: TRBD2
J gene: TRBJ2-7
CDR3 protein: CASSLIPSGRQPGYEQYF
CDR3 DNA: TGCGCCAGCAGCTTAATTCCTAGCGGGAGACAACCTGGCTACGAGCAGTACTTC

clone size: .
V gene: TRBV6-1
D gene: TRBD1
J gene: TRBJ2-2
CDR3 protein: CASSEWGQGVIYTGELFF
CDR3 DNA: TGTGCCAGCAGTGAATGGGGGCAGGGGGTTATTTACACCGGGGAGCTGTTTTTT

clone size: few
V gene: TRBV19
D gene: .
J gene: TRBJ1-5
CDR3 protein: CASSIFNQPQHF
CDR3 DNA: TGTGCCAGTAGTATCTTTAATCAGCCCCAGCATTTT

clone size: .
V gene: TRBV28
D gene: TRBD1
J gene: TRBJ1-4
CDR3 protein: CASSTTGGFEKLFF
CDR3 DNA: TGTGCCAGCAGTACGACAGGGGGCTTTGAAAAACTGTTTTTT

clone size: .
V gene: TRBV5-1
D gene: .
J gene: TRBJ1-1
CDR3 protein: CASSRTAPSLDTEAFF
CDR3 DNA: TGCGCCAGCAGCCGGACAGCTCCCTCGCTGGACACTGAAGCTTTCTTT

clone size: .
V gene: TRBV9
D gene: TRBD1
J gene: TRBJ1-2
CDR3 protein: CASSADWDRGYTF
CDR3 DNA: TGTGCCAGCAGCGCGGACTGGGACAGAGGCTACACCTTC

clone size: .
V gene: TRBV11-2
D gene: TRBD1
J gene: TRBJ2-5
CDR3 protein: CASSLDREETQYF
CDR3 DNA: TGTGCCAGCAGCTTGGACAGGGAGGAGACCCAGTACTTC

clone size: .
V gene: TRBV5-1
D gene: .
J gene: TRBJ1-1
CDR3 protein: CASSSQGFDTEAFF
CDR3 DNA: TGCGCCAGCAGCTCGCAGGGGTTTGACACTGAAGCTTTCTTT

clone size: few
V gene: TRBV5-4
D gene: TRBD1
J gene: TRBJ2-2
CDR3 protein: CASSPGQLTGELFF
CDR3 DNA: TGTGCCAGCAGCCCGGGACAGCTAACCGGGGAGCTGTTTTTT

clone size: .
V gene: TRBV7-9
D gene: TRBD2
J gene: TRBJ2-7
CDR3 protein: CASSFLAAGIGVQYF
CDR3 DNA: TGTGCCAGCAGCTTCCTAGCGGCCGGGATCGGCGTGCAGTACTTC

clone size: .
V gene: TRBV14
D gene: .
J gene: TRBJ1-2
CDR3 protein: CASSQSRQGGYTF
CDR3 DNA: TGTGCCAGCAGCCAAAGCAGGCAGGGTGGCTACACCTTC

clone size: .
V gene: TRBV25-1
D gene: .
J gene: TRBJ2-1
CDR3 protein: CASRRIGADEQFF
CDR3 DNA: TGTGCCAGCAGACGGATAGGGGCGGATGAGCAGTTCTTC

clone size: .
V gene: TRBV2
D gene: .
J gene: TRBJ1-2
CDR3 protein: CASMEGATPTNYGYTF
CDR3 DNA: TGTGCCAGCATGGAGGGAGCGACCCCCACTAACTATGGCTACACCTTC

clone size: .
V gene: TRBV25-1
D gene: .
J gene: TRBJ1-5
CDR3 protein: CASSPSVGSNQHRHF
CDR3 DNA: TGTGCCAGCAGCCCATCCGTGGGGAGCAATCAGCACCGGCATTTT

clone size: many
V gene: TRBV4-1
D gene: .
J gene: TRBJ1-3
CDR3 protein: CASSPGVAYSGNTIYF
CDR3 DNA: TGCGCCAGCAGCCCCGGAGTAGCCTATTCTGGAAACACCATATATTTT

clone size: .
V gene: TRBV2
D gene: TRBD1
J gene: TRBJ1-3
CDR3 protein: CASHDRGGNTIYF
CDR3 DNA: TGTGCCAGCCATGACAGGGGTGGAAACACCATATATTTT

clone size: .
V gene: TRBV28
D gene: TRBD1
J gene: TRBJ2-1
CDR3 protein: CASSLPGTDVEFF
CDR3 DNA: TGTGCCAGCAGTTTACCCGGGACAGATGTTGAGTTCTTC

clone size: .
V gene: TRBV29-1
D gene: .
J gene: TRBJ1-1
CDR3 protein: CSVERNLEAFF
CDR3 DNA: TGCAGCGTTGAGAGAAACCTTGAAGCTTTCTTT

clone size: .
V gene: TRBV19
D gene: .
J gene: TRBJ2-2
CDR3 protein: CASSISSGGELFF
CDR3 DNA: TGTGCCAGTAGTATCTCCTCGGGCGGGGAGCTGTTTTTT

clone size: once
V gene: TRBV2
D gene: .
J gene: TRBJ2-2
CDR3 protein: CASSPRTGELFF
CDR3 DNA: TGTGCCAGCAGCCCGCGGACCGGGGAGCTGTTTTTT

clone size: .
V gene: TRBV6-5
D gene: TRBD1
J gene: TRBJ2-1
CDR3 protein: CASSPDRDRHNEQFF
CDR3 DNA: TGTGCCAGCAGTCCAGACAGGGACCGACACAATGAGCAGTTCTTC

clone size: .
V gene: TRBV2
D gene: .
J gene: TRBJ2-2
CDR3 protein: CASRVDTGELFF
CDR3 DNA: TGTGCCAGCAGGGTGGACACCGGGGAGCTGTTTTTT

clone size: .
V gene: TRBV5-4
D gene: .
J gene: TRBJ2-5
CDR3 protein: CASSLAKETQYF
CDR3 DNA: TGTGCCAGCAGCTTGGCCAAAGAGACCCAGTACTTC

clone size: many
V gene: TRBV12-5
D gene: .
J gene: TRBJ2-5
CDR3 protein: CASGTGTEQETQYF
CDR3 DNA: TGTGCTAGTGGTACAGGGACCGAACAAGAGACCCAGTACTTC

clone size: .
V gene: TRBV18
D gene: .
J gene: TRBJ2-7
CDR3 protein: CASSPPLAGTLEQYF
CDR3 DNA: TGTGCCAGCTCACCCCCCCTGGCGGGTACCCTCGAGCAGTACTTC

clone size: once
V gene: TRBV7-3
D gene: .
J gene: TRBJ2-1
CDR3 protein: CASSPRERTFQFF
CDR3 DNA: TGTGCCAGCAGCCCCCGGGAGCGTACATTTCAGTTCTTC

clone size: .
V gene: TRBV7-6
D gene: .
J gene: TRBJ2-7
CDR3 protein: CASSLGGAGYEQYF
CDR3 DNA: TGTGCCAGCAGCTTAGGAGGGGCGGGTTACGAGCAGTACTTC

clone size: few
V gene: TRBV28
D gene: TRBD1
J gene: TRBJ2-7
CDR3 protein: CASSLSGQAYEQYF
CDR3 DNA: TGTGCCAGCAGTTTATCCGGACAGGCCTACGAGCAGTACTTC